The table lists the clone carrying this T cell receptor beta chain with many counts. As yet, its antigen is unknown. This record comes from a study of T cells after yellow fever vaccination. General study results and limits: High-abundance clonotypes from the bulk population could contaminate FACS-sorted repertoires.

5'RACE template switching produced TCR cDNA carrying a universal primer site and UMIs. Each CDR3 protein gets one entry after TCRdb re-called the 5' RACE reads with MiXCR. The data show roughly 120,000 distinct CDR3 sequences, around 8.6% seen once. CDR1 is SGHVS and CDR2 is FQNEAQ in the germline V gene. The V segment lost 8 bases and the J segment 6 bases; nucleotides outside the gene matches: 10. This CDR3 contains 16 residues. Sequences were derived from CD8+ T cells sorted from PBMCs, sampled 45 days after the yellow fever booster vaccination. The chain recombines TRBV7-8 with TRBJ2-1; 13 positions match TRBD2. This clonotype was sampled from a man younger than 45 who received the YFV17D yellow fever vaccine. In DNA, the CDR3 is TGTGCCAGCTTACCCGGAGGGACTAGCGGGATCAATGAGCAGTTCTTC. Translating it yields CASLPGGTSGINEQFF.